The subject of this entry is one T cell receptor (beta chain). The source of the sample is a study of blood T cell repertoires in COVID-19. The CDR3 contains 15 residues. Trimming shortened V by 0 bases and J by 0 bases, and 8 bases separated the two germline ends. Germline V CDR1 and CDR2: SGHRS, YFSETQ. This table comes from immunoSEQ multiplex PCR, and its TCRdb copy is limited to in-frame clones, with some not included. The sample carries 40,000 to 50,000 clones, around 82% recorded once. Sequenced: peripheral blood. This chain links TRBV5-1 with TRBJ2-3; possibly TRBD2 for D (6 bases). The clonotype was recovered from a human donor in a cohort sampled during active COVID-19. CDR3 in amino acids: CASSLDGTSTDTQYF. The CDR3 nucleotides are TGCGCCAGCAGCTTGGATGGGACTAGCACAGATACGCAGTATTTT.